Listed below are T cell receptor beta chains from one sample, sequenced in a study of identical twins. MiXCR was run by TCRdb on the 5' RACE reads, yielding one entry per CDR3 protein. The sample contains some 440,000 distinct CDR3 sequences, 24% of which appear only once. These data are also associated with another study on T cells expressing NK-cell markers.

Sequencing was performed on CD4+ T cells sorted from blood. These receptors originate from a woman between 18 and 30 years old in good health. The conserved cysteine and the conserved F or W are not part of the CDR3 here. Fields, in order: J gene, V gene, CDR3 protein.

TRBJ2-2,TRBV20-1,SANNGPGELF
TRBJ2-3,TRBV25-1,ASADLSTDTQY
TRBJ2-7,TRBV20-1,SARDLRDHTKEY
TRBJ2-7,TRBV9,ASSVTGTGNYEQY
TRBJ1-2,TRBV29-1,SVEDPGADYGYT
TRBJ1-2,TRBV7-6,ASSLGSRHSYGYT
TRBJ1-1,TRBV5-1,ASKIGDRDWNTEAF
TRBJ1-5,TRBV6-1,ASVFGDQPQH
TRBJ2-2,TRBV21-1,ASSKKAETGELF
TRBJ1-2,TRBV6-2/TRBV6-3,ASTDRPNGYT
TRBJ1-5,TRBV29-1,SVAGGPNQPQH
TRBJ2-3,TRBV11-2,ASSPLGGTFTDTQY
TRBJ2-5,TRBV24-1,ATSDRAMTNYAETQY
TRBJ2-1,TRBV4-3,ASSQVRGGLGEQF
TRBJ2-3,TRBV20-1,SAPGSGRTDTQY
TRBJ2-1,TRBV4-3,ASSQQGLAGIYNEQF
TRBJ2-7,TRBV5-5,ASSLGLADLLDYEQY
TRBJ2-7,TRBV29-1,SVGGHSYEQY
TRBJ1-1,TRBV3-1,ASSQVLANTEAF
TRBJ2-4,TRBV2,ASRPGTTRSGNIQY
TRBJ2-7,TRBV9,ASSVAPEGSYEQY
TRBJ1-2,TRBV12-3/TRBV12-4,ASRRGTGGFYGYT
TRBJ2-1,TRBV7-9,ASSSPETGATWEF
TRBJ1-1,TRBV30,AWTRDIEAF
TRBJ2-7,TRBV6-4,ASPGTAYGTYEQY
TRBJ2-4,TRBV7-6,ASSLDTKNIQY
TRBJ1-3,TRBV16,ASSQAASSGNTIY
TRBJ2-2,TRBV7-2,ASSMDRGGWNTGELF
TRBJ2-7,TRBV6-2/TRBV6-3,ASSDDAYYEQY
TRBJ2-7,TRBV6-2/TRBV6-3,ASSTRQYVY
TRBJ2-3,TRBV20-1,SARDGGRAIDTQY
TRBJ2-3,TRBV20-1,SARGPGQGANTQY
TRBJ2-1,TRBV7-8,ASSQSRAGNEQF
TRBJ2-7,TRBV20-1,SASGEGLGGYEQY
TRBJ2-6,TRBV6-5,ASSYSGKGSSGANVLT
TRBJ1-1,TRBV3-1,ASSQPGPGTEAF
TRBJ2-3,TRBV24-1,ATSDSRDRASTDTQY
TRBJ2-1,TRBV28,ASSLSAGDGNEQF
TRBJ1-6,TRBV4-3,ASSQDGLRNSPLH
TRBJ2-1,TRBV12-3/TRBV12-4,ASSWRRYNEQF